This entry lists 13 T cell receptor beta chains sequenced from one sample in a study of shared clonotypes between healthy human individuals. Clones were sequenced by immunoSEQ multiplex PCR, and TCRdb holds only the in-frame ones, with some missing. The table includes 2 million to 2.5 million clones, approximately 95% detected once. Sequenced: naive CD4+ T cells from PBMCs. As to subset: CD45RA+ positively selected. The receptors derive from a man aged 18-30 years in good health. Some clones in this sample may be carry-over from other donors' samples.

Concerning this clone itself: Other nucleotide sequences in the sample specify the same CDR3. The chain combines TRBV4-2 with TRBJ2-2; weak D call: TRBD1 (6 bases). The CDR3 consists of 14 residues. CDR1 is LGHNA, CDR2 YNFKEQ, per germline. The V end was cut by 0 bases, the J end by 6 bases, with 8 bases between. The DNA of the CDR3 is TGTGCCAGCAGCCAAGATAGGGGGTCCGGGGAGCTGTTTTTT. The encoded protein is CASSQDRGSGELFF.

The CDR3 region is CASLRGEGANVLTF. CDR3 nucleotide sequence: TGTGCCAGCTTACGGGGTGAAGGGGCCAACGTCCTGACTTTC. The chain recombines TRBV28 with TRBJ2-6; possible D gene TRBD2, 5 bases. The CDR3 sequence is 14 residues long. V was pared by 8 bases and J by 4 bases, with 12 bases between. Per germline, CDR1 MDHEN and CDR2 SYDVKM.

The V gene is TRBV4-2, the J gene TRBJ1-1; a possible D gene is TRBD1 (6 bases). The CDR3 sequence is 14 residues long. Germline V lookup: CDR1 LGHNA, CDR2 YNFKEQ. Trimming stripped 4 bases from V and 1 base from J, with 10 bases between. This CDR3 reads CASSRTGTNTEAFF. The CDR3 coding sequence is TGTGCCAGCAGCCGAACAGGGACGAACACTGAAGCTTTCTTT.

In regard to this clone: Other DNA sequences within the sample encode an identical CDR3. This rearrangement joins TRBV18 to TRBJ2-5, with a tentative D call TRBD1 (5 bases). The CDR3 totals 13 residues. CDR1 KGHSH and CDR2 LQKENI come from the germline V gene. The V and J ends lost 3 bases and 3 bases respectively, with 8 bases between them. CDR3 DNA sequence: TGTGCCAGCTCACCGGGCAGGGAAGAGACCCAGTACTTC. Residues: CASSPGREETQYF.

The chain recombines TRBV7-2 with TRBJ2-3, with D unclear. The germline V gene has CDR1 SGHTA and CDR2 FQGNSA. The CDR3 loop spans 14 amino acids. V was clipped by 3 bases and J by 1 base, with 8 bases between them. Here the CDR3 reads CASSFGPRTDTQYF. The CDR3 region has the DNA TGTGCCAGCAGCTTCGGACCTCGCACAGATACGCAGTATTTT. Full variable domain (remainder filled in from reference TRBV7-2 and TRBJ2-3): GAGVSQSPSNKVTEKGKDVELRCDPISGHTALYWYRQSLGQGLEFLIYFQGNSAPDKSGLPSDRFSAERTGGSVSTLTIQRTQQEDSAVYLCASSFGPRTDTQYFGPGTRLTVL.

The genes are TRBV10-3 and TRBJ2-7, with 8 bases that match TRBD1. Per the germline V gene, CDR1 is ENHRY and CDR2 is SYGVKD. The CDR3 is 13 amino acids. Germline trimming cut 6 bases from V and 6 bases from J; bases unmatched to any gene: 7. CDR3 in DNA: TGTGCCATCAGGGACAGGGAATCGCGCGAGCAGTACTTC. It translates to CAIRDRESREQYF.

The rearrangement joins TRBV5-1 to TRBJ1-2, with unresolved D. CDR1 is SGHRS, CDR2 YFSETQ, per germline. This CDR3 has 13 amino acids. Trimming took off 4 bases at V and 2 bases at J, with 9 bases between the two ends. The CDR3 DNA follows: TGCGCCAGCAGCCTCGAGCTAAACTATGGCTACACCTTC. It codes for CASSLELNYGYTF.

The V call is TRBV18, the J call TRBJ2-7; 7 bases match TRBD1. Germline V gene data show CDR1 as KGHSH and CDR2 as LQKENI. Trimming at V came to 6 bases and at J to 7 bases, leaving 9 bases not matched to a gene. This CDR3 is built from 13 residues. CDR3 in DNA: TGTGCCAGCTCGCCCGGGACAGCGGTAGAGCAGTACTTC. Translation: CASSPGTAVEQYF.

This rearrangement joins TRBV29-1 to TRBJ2-3; 7 nucleotides match TRBD2. This CDR3 has 14 residues. Germline values: CDR1 SQVTM, CDR2 ANQGSEA. V lost 6 bases, J lost 6 bases, and 12 bases stayed unmatched. CDR3 protein: CSVQEVAGGDTQYF. Here the CDR3 DNA reads TGCAGCGTCCAGGAGGTAGCGGGCGGGGATACGCAGTATTTT.

This clone was observed a single time. V is TRBV18 and J is TRBJ2-3; D is unclear. The CDR3 runs 14 residues. The ends were cut back, 2 bases at V and 0 bases at J, with 6 bases in the middle. Germline CDR1 KGHSH, CDR2 LQKENI. In DNA form, the CDR3 reads TGTGCCAGCTCACCAAAACAGAGCACAGATACGCAGTATTTT. This codes for CASSPKQSTDTQYF.

The V gene is TRBV7-2, the J gene TRBJ2-7; 14 nucleotides align to TRBD2. The CDR3 totals 15 residues. V was clipped by 4 bases and J by 2 bases; unmatched bases: 1. The germline V gene has CDR1 SGHTA and CDR2 FQGNSA. The CDR3 region is CASSSTSGRAYEQYF. DNA of the CDR3: TGTGCCAGCAGCTCGACTAGCGGGAGGGCCTACGAGCAGTACTTC.

V gene TRBV27 combines with J gene TRBJ2-7, with D uncertain. The V and J ends lost 9 bases and 6 bases respectively, with 6 bases between them. CDR3 size: 9 residues. Germline-derived CDR1 and CDR2 are MNHEY and SMNVEV (reference sequence). The CDR3 bases are TGTGCCAGGGCCTGCGAGCAGTACTTC. This codes for CARACEQYF.

About this clone: Other DNA sequences in the same sample also yield this CDR3. The rearrangement links TRBV5-5 to TRBJ2-1; perhaps TRBD1 as D (5 bases). From germline, CDR1 is SGHKS and CDR2 YYEKEE (reference sequence). The CDR3 covers 15 residues. V was shortened by 0 bases and J by 4 bases, with 11 bases between the two germline ends. CDR3 coding DNA: TGTGCCAGCAGCTTGGTTGCAGGGTCTTACAATGAGCAGTTCTTC. Its translation: CASSLVAGSYNEQFF.